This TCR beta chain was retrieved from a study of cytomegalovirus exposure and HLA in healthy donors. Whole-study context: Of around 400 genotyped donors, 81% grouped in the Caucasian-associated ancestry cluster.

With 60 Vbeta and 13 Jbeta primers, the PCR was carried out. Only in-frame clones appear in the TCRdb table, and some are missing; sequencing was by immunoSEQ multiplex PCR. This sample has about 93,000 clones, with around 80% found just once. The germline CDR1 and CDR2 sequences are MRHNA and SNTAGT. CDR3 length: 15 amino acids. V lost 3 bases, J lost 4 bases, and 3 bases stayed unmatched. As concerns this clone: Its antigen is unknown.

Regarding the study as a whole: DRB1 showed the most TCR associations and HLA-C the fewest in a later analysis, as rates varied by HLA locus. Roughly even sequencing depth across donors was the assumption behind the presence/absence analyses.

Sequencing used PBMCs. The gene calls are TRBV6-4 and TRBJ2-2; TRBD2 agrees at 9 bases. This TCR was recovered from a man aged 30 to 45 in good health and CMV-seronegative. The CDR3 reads CASSDSSGTTGELFF. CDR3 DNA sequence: TGTGCCAGCAGTGATTCTAGCGGGACCACCGGGGAGCTGTTTTTT.